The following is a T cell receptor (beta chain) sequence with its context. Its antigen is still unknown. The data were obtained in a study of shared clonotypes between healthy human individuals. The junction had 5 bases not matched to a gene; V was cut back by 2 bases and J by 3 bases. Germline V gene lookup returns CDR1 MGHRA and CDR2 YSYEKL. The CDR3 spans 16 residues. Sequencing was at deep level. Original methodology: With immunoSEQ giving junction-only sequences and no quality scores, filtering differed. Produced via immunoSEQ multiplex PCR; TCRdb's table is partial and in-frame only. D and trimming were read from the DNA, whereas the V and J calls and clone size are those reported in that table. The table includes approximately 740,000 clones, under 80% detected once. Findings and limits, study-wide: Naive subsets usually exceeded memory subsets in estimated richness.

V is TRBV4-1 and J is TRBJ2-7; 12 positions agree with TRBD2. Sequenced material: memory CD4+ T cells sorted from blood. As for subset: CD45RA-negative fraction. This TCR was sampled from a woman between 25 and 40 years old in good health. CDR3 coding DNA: TGCGCCAGCAGCCAAACTACGACTAGCGGGAGCTACGAGCAGTACTTC. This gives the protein CASSQTTTSGSYEQYF.